These 12 T cell receptor beta chains share one sample of origin, sequenced in a study of regulatory T cells in long-lasting Graves disease. HTBI primers from iRepertoire and Arm-PCR of CDR3 regions yielded the TCR beta libraries. TCRdb used MiXCR to reprocess the multiplex PCR reads, holding one entry per CDR3 protein. This table has some 250,000 distinct CDR3 sequences, roughly 21% appearing once. The time point denotes: newly diagnosed GD, antithyroid drugs for less than 3 months. Following extraction of RNA from PBMCs, that RNA was used to make the TCR library. Specimen: peripheral blood mononuclear cells (PBMCs), collected at new diagnosis, from a patient treated with antithyroid drugs. The receptors were sampled from a female donor with Graves disease.

On this clonotype: This may be a read error: a much more frequent sequence differs by one nucleotide. This chain joins TRBV10-1 and TRBJ2-1; 12 bases line up with TRBD2. Trimming took 5 bases from V and 9 from J; bases not matched to a gene: 11. The CDR3 extends over 16 amino acids. Germline assignment: CDR1 WNHNN and CDR2 SYGVQD (reference sequence). CDR3 in DNA: TGCGCCAGCAGTTACACGGGACTAGCGGGCGGGGGTGAGCAGTTCTTC. Its protein product is CASSYTGLAGGGEQFF.

The chain employs TRBV7-9 and TRBJ1-1; D remains ambiguous. This CDR3 contains 10 residues. V was pared by 2 bases and J by 7 bases, with 2 bases between. CDR1 is SEHNR and CDR2 is FQNEAQ in the germline V gene (reference sequence). The CDR3: CASSLFEAFF. The CDR3 DNA is TGTGCCAGCAGCTTATTTGAAGCTTTCTTT.

Points on this clonotype: This may stem from a read error, because a much larger clone lies one nucleotide away. The chain is built from TRBV28 and TRBJ2-1; TRBD1 agrees at 8 bases. The J segment lost 10 bases and the V segment lost 5 bases, leaving 16 bases of the junction unmatched. The CDR3 covers 16 residues. CDR1 is MDHEN, CDR2 SYDVKM, per germline. CDR3 in DNA: TGTGCCAGCAGTCTCTCGGGGACAGGTGGGTTACGCGAGCAGTTCTTC. This sequence encodes CASSLSGTGGLREQFF.

This clonotype was seen ten or more times. This sequence joins TRBV3-1 and TRBJ1-1; the D gene is possibly TRBD1 (5 bases). This CDR3 has 15 residues. V was shortened by 4 bases and J by 3 bases, with 15 bases between the two germline ends. Germline values: CDR1 LGHDT, CDR2 YNNKEL (reference sequence). CDR3 sequence (DNA): TGTGCCAGCAGCCGAGGGACCTTAGCGGACACTGAAGCTTTCTTT. Its translation is CASSRGTLADTEAFF.

This clonotype was detected only once. The V gene is TRBV4-1, the J gene TRBJ1-1; D unresolved. The ends were cut back, 0 bases at V and 1 base at J, with 9 bases in the middle. This CDR3 is built from 15 residues. Germline V gene sequence: CDR1 MGHRA, CDR2 YSYEKL. The DNA of the CDR3 is TGCGCCAGCAGCCAAGATCCTCCAGAGAACACTGAAGCTTTCTTT. It translates to CASSQDPPENTEAFF.

This clonotype turned up a few times. This chain uses TRBV6-1 with TRBJ1-1; 7 nucleotides align to TRBD1. The CDR3 has 18 amino acids. The V and J ends lost 7 bases and 6 bases, in that order; junction bases with no gene match: 23. Germline V gives CDR1 MNHNS, CDR2 SASEGT. The CDR3 DNA is TGTGCCAGCACTTCCTTCAGTAGGGGGCTCAGGTTAAACTCTGAAGCTTTCTTT. Translating gives CASTSFSRGLRLNSEAFF.

This clonotype was seen once. The chain carries TRBV28 and TRBJ2-3; 9 positions agree with TRBD2. Germline values: CDR1 MDHEN, CDR2 SYDVKM. CDR3 size: 18 residues. Unmatched junction bases numbered 13, after V lost 6 bases and J lost 0 bases. The CDR3 sequence is CASSSLAGAGGSTDTQYF. Written as DNA, the CDR3 is TGTGCCAGCAGCTCCTTAGCGGGGGCCGGGGGTAGCACAGATACGCAGTATTTT. Based on the CDR3 plus reference TRBV28 and TRBJ2-3, the full variable domain is DVKVTQSSRYLVKRTGEKVFLECVQDMDHENMFWYRQDPGLGLRLIYFSYDVKMKEKGDIPEGYSVSREKKERFSLILESASTNQTSMYLCASSSLAGAGGSTDTQYFGPGTRLTVL.

Concerning this clonotype: One base away lies a much larger clone, so this may be a sequencing read error. J is TRBJ2-7 and V is TRBV6-1; no firm D call. Germline values: CDR1 MNHNS, CDR2 SASEGT. This CDR3 spans 14 amino acids. CDR3 residues: CASSVYGILDEQHF. The CDR3 DNA reads as TGTGCCAGCAGTGTCTACGGTATCCTCGACGAGCAGCACTTC.

Only a few counts were recorded for this clonotype. V is TRBV7-3 and J is TRBJ2-1, with 10 bases lining up with TRBD2. The CDR3 is 14 residues long. Germline CDR1 reads SGHTA; CDR2 reads FQGTGA. V lost 5 bases, J lost 13 bases, and 11 bases stayed unmatched. The CDR3 DNA follows: TGTGCCAGCAGCCCCGGACTAGCGGACCTTCGACAGTTCTTC. It yields the protein CASSPGLADLRQFF. The variable domain in full, with the rest retrieved from reference TRBV7-3 and TRBJ2-1, is GAGVSQTPSNKVTEKGKYVELRCDPISGHTALYWYRQSLGQGPEFLIYFQGTGAADDSGLPNDRFFAVRPEGSVSTLKIQRTERGDSAVYLCASSPGLADLRQFFGPGTRLTVL.

This clonotype occurred many times. The chain uses TRBV4-3 and TRBJ1-6, with D possibly matching TRBD1 (5 bases). The length of the CDR3 is 16 residues. The V end lost 0 bases, the J end lost 3 bases, and 9 bases lay between the germline ends. Per germline, CDR1 LGHNA and CDR2 YSLEER. CDR3 residues: CASSQEGRIYNSPLHF. DNA for the CDR3: TGCGCCAGCAGCCAAGAGGGACGTATCTATAATTCACCCCTCCACTTT.

This clonotype was seen repeatedly, ten times or more. The DNA for the CDR3 is TGTGCCAGCAACCCAGGACTAGCCAAAAACATTCAGTACTTC. It codes for CASNPGLAKNIQYF. The chain uses TRBV6-1 and TRBJ2-4, with D possibly matching TRBD2 (5 bases). The V end lost 7 bases, the J end lost 0 bases, and 10 bases lay between the germline ends. The CDR3 has 14 residues. Germline CDR1 reads MNHNS; CDR2 reads SASEGT.

Note on this clonotype: Given a much more abundant clone one base away, this may be a read error. The chain has TRBV12-3 or TRBV12-4 and TRBJ2-1, with unresolved D. This CDR3 spans 16 amino acids. V was cut by 8 bases and J by 4 bases, with 21 bases left in between. The CDR3 loop is CASGYHPSASYNEQFF. In DNA, the CDR3 is TGTGCCAGCGGTTATCACCCCTCGGCTAGTTACAATGAGCAGTTCTTC.